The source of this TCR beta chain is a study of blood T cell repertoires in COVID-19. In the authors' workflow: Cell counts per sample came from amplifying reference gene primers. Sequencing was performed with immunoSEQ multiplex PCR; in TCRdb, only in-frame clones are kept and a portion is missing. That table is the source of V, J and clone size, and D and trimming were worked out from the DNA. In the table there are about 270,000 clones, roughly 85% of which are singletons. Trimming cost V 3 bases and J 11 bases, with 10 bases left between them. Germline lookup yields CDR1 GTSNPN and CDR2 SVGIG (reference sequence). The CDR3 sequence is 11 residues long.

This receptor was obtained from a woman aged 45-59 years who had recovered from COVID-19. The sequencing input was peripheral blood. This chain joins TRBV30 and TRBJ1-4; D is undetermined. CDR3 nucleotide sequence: TGTGCCTGGAGCCCGTTGGAGAAACTGTTTTTT. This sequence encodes CAWSPLEKLFF.